These 7 T cell receptor beta chains were all obtained from the same sample, sequenced in a study of OX40 agonist ivuxolimab in advanced cancers. Profiled with immunoSEQ multiplex PCR; TCRdb holds only in-frame clones, not every one. The table records roughly 97,000 clones, around 90% of them present only once. The sample in question was CD4+ or CD8+ T cells sorted from blood, obtained in a trial of the OX40 agonist ivuxolimab. The receptors were gathered from an adult with an advanced solid tumor such as melanoma, head and neck, liver or kidney cancer.

This chain connects TRBV30 to TRBJ2-5; 11 bases map to TRBD2. The V and J ends lost 0 bases and 1 base, in that order; junction bases with no gene match: 4. Germline CDR1 GTSNPN, CDR2 SVGIG (reference sequence). This CDR3 region has 16 residues. For the CDR3, the DNA is TGTGCCTGGAGTGTACCGGGACTAGCGGTCCAAGAGACCCAGTACTTC. This codes for CAWSVPGLAVQETQYF.

In this sample, this clone turned up once. The chain recombines TRBV5-1 with TRBJ1-3; D not certain. There are 12 residues in the CDR3. Looked up from germline, CDR1 is SGHRS and CDR2 is YFSETQ. V was clipped by 4 bases and J by 4 bases, with 6 bases between them. The CDR3 here is CASSEEGNTIYF. CDR3 bases: TGCGCCAGCAGCGAGGAGGGAAACACCATATATTTT.

The chain couples TRBV4-3 to TRBJ2-2; D is perhaps TRBD1 (6 bases). Trimming left V 4 bases short and J 1 base short, with 13 bases between. The CDR3 contains 16 residues. Germline V gives CDR1 LGHNA, CDR2 YSLEER. Written as DNA, the CDR3 is TGCGCCAGCAGCCCCGATACAGGGTTGAACACCGGGGAGCTGTTTTTT. Translating gives CASSPDTGLNTGELFF.

The rearrangement links TRBV11-1 to TRBJ2-3, with 10 bases matching TRBD2. The CDR3 extends over 16 amino acids. From germline, CDR1 is SGHAT and CDR2 FQDESV (reference sequence). V dropped 5 bases and J dropped 0; count of bases not matched to a gene: 5. CDR3 bases: TGTGCCAGCAGCCGCCAACTAGCGGGGAGCACAGATACGCAGTATTTT. Translating it yields CASSRQLAGSTDTQYF.

The V and J genes are TRBV9 and TRBJ2-7; 10 positions match TRBD2. Germline V lookup: CDR1 SGDLS, CDR2 YYNGEE. With 4 bases clipped from V and 4 bases from J, the junction kept 8 bases outside the gene matches. The CDR3 has 15 residues. CDR3 loop: CASSIGLAEEYEQYF. Here the CDR3 DNA reads TGTGCCAGCAGCATTGGACTAGCGGAAGAGTACGAGCAGTACTTC.

For this clone: Other DNA variants within this sample encode the same CDR3. The chain carries TRBV2 and TRBJ2-3; D gene ambiguous. V lost 5 bases, J lost 3 bases, and 3 bases lay in between. The germline V gene has CDR1 SNHLY and CDR2 FYNNEI. This CDR3 comprises 11 residues. CDR3 region: CASSRTDTQYF. As DNA, the CDR3 is TGTGCCAGCAGTCGGACAGATACGCAGTATTTT.

V gene TRBV6-5 combines with J gene TRBJ2-7, with D possibly TRBD2 on 5 matching bases. Deletions cut 0 bases from V and 4 bases from J, with 10 bases between. This CDR3 is built from 14 residues. CDR1 MNHEY and CDR2 SVGAGI come from the germline V gene. The CDR3 loop reads CASSYSMGSYEQYF. The CDR3 DNA is TGTGCCAGCAGTTACTCGATGGGGAGTTACGAGCAGTACTTC.